What follows describes a single TCR beta chain. Antigen unknown. The record originates from a study of blood T cells in healthy people across ages. Overall study results and limits: Among T cells, TCR beta diversity per million cells dropped roughly linearly as age rose. Not knowing donor CMV status may have confounded expanded clonotype changes. Aged donors had fewer naive CD4+ cells and lower diversity than long-lived donors.

Germline CDR1 is SGHRS and CDR2 is YFSETQ. The V end was cut by 4 bases, the J end by 4 bases, with 20 bases between. This CDR3 is built from 16 residues. A second roughly 6 to 11 cycle PCR used barcoded and J-beta primers. From the 5' RACE reads, TCRdb called clonotypes with MiXCR, one entry per CDR3 protein. This table has 850,000 to 1,000,000 distinct CDR3 sequences, about 48% appearing once. Healthy Caucasian individuals from Russia aged roughly 6 to 90 were enrolled as donors. The chain carries TRBV5-1 and TRBJ1-1; a possible D gene is TRBD1 (5 bases). This receptor was identified in a man under 40 in good health. Sequencing was performed on blood. The CDR3 DNA is TGCGCCAGCAGCCCTCCGGGAGGGGAGACTGGCACTGAAGCTTTCTTT. It codes for CASSPPGGETGTEAFF.